The 28 T cell receptor beta chains below were found in one sample sequenced in a study of blood T cell repertoires in COVID-19. This table comes from immunoSEQ multiplex PCR, and its TCRdb copy is limited to in-frame clones, with some not included. The repertoire holds tens of thousands of clones, with 80% to 90% as singletons. What was sequenced was peripheral blood. The source is a human donor in a cohort sampled during active COVID-19. The donor label of this sample is uncertain.

The rearrangement joins TRBV4-1 to TRBJ1-2; D is undetermined. The CDR3 sequence is 15 residues long. Germline lookup yields CDR1 MGHRA and CDR2 YSYEKL. V was trimmed by 2 bases and J by 1 base, leaving 11 bases between them. The CDR3 region is CASSQLYQNNYGYTF. The CDR3 DNA reads TGCGCCAGCAGCCAACTTTATCAGAATAACTATGGCTACACCTTC.

The J gene is TRBJ2-5, the V gene TRBV11-2; 11 nucleotides line up with TRBD2. CDR1 is SGHAT, CDR2 FQNNGV, per germline. CDR3 length: 16 residues. J lost 4 bases, V lost 3 bases, and 7 bases had no gene match. CDR3 sequence: CASSLNIAGGPETQYF. The CDR3 region has the DNA TGTGCCAGCAGCTTGAATATAGCGGGGGGGCCAGAGACCCAGTACTTC.

This sequence joins TRBV10-3 and TRBJ1-6; 10 nucleotides match TRBD1. V shed 11 bases and J 7 bases; nucleotides not matched to a gene: 5. The CDR3 contains 13 residues. The V gene's germline CDR1 is ENHRY and CDR2 SYGVKD. As DNA, the CDR3 is TGTGCCGCGACAGGGGGCCAAAATTCACCCCTCCACTTT. This encodes CAATGGQNSPLHF.

The chain couples TRBV6-7 to TRBJ2-7; D possibly corresponds to TRBD1 (7 bases). TRBV6-7 counts as an open reading frame of uncertain function. This CDR3 contains 15 residues. Trimming removed 4 bases from V and 3 bases from J, with 16 bases in between. This chain's CDR3 is CASSWEDRTSYEQYF. DNA for the CDR3: TGTGCCAGCAGTTGGGAGGACAGGACCAGCTACGAGCAGTACTTC.

This clone was counted between two and nine times. The rearrangement uses TRBV5-1 and TRBJ2-5; D might be TRBD1 (5 bases). The CDR3 totals 12 residues. The V gene's germline CDR1 is SGHRS and CDR2 YFSETQ. With 3 bases removed from V and 6 bases from J, the gap between germline ends came to 9 bases. CDR3 nucleotides: TGCGCCAGCAGCTCGGACATGAAGACCCAGTACTTC. Its translation is CASSSDMKTQYF.

For the CDR3, the DNA is TGTGCCAGCTCCCGGGAAGCGGGGGGGCCGGATGAGCAGTTCTTC. Protein: CASSREAGGPDEQFF. This chain links TRBV6-4 with TRBJ2-1, with 10 bases matching TRBD2. Germline V gene sequence: CDR1 MRHNA, CDR2 SNTAGT. The CDR3 extends over 15 amino acids. V shed 8 bases, J shed 8 bases, and the junction held 12 bases outside the gene matches.

V usage is TRBV7-2 and J usage is TRBJ1-4; 11 bases line up with TRBD1. In germline, CDR1 is SGHTA, CDR2 FQGNSA. This CDR3 contains 15 residues. The V and J ends lost 5 bases and 6 bases, in that order; junction bases with no gene match: 5. The CDR3 nucleotides are TGTGCCAGCAGCCCAGGACAGGGGGCGCATGAAAAACTGTTTTTT. This translates into CASSPGQGAHEKLFF.

V usage is TRBV2 and J usage is TRBJ2-7; D gene unclear. Per germline, CDR1 SNHLY and CDR2 FYNNEI. The CDR3 totals 11 residues. Trimming cost V 7 bases and J 5 bases, with 9 bases left between them. CDR3: CASTVAHEQYF. The CDR3 DNA reads TGTGCCAGCACCGTGGCTCACGAGCAGTACTTC.

This chain connects TRBV11-3 to TRBJ2-2; 8 nucleotides match TRBD1. The CDR3 consists of 14 residues. The V gene's germline CDR1 is SGHNT and CDR2 YENEEA. J gave up 4 bases and V 4 bases, and 2 bases lay outside the gene matches. The CDR3 coding sequence is TGTGCCAGCAGCTCAGGGGGCATCACCGGGGAGCTGTTTTTT. Residues: CASSSGGITGELFF. The full variable domain, with the rest looked up from reference TRBV11-3 and TRBJ2-2, is EAGVVQSPRYKIIEKKQPVAFWCNPISGHNTLYWYLQNLGQGPELLIRYENEEAVDDSQLPKDRFSAERLKGVDSTLKIQPAELGDSAVYLCASSSGGITGELFFGEGSRLTVL.

This sequence joins TRBV12-3 or TRBV12-4 and TRBJ2-3, with unresolved D. The CDR3 consists of 12 residues. V lost 6 bases and J 8 bases, leaving 12 bases between the germline ends. The CDR3 spells CASRSPAGTQYF. CDR3 in DNA: TGTGCCAGCAGGAGCCCGGCAGGTACGCAGTATTTT.

This clone was seen more than once but under ten times. This chain joins TRBV5-6 and TRBJ2-7; the D gene is possibly TRBD2 (5 bases). The V end was cut by 3 bases, the J end by 1 base, with 17 bases between. The CDR3 is made up of 16 amino acids. Germline V gene sequence: CDR1 SGHDT, CDR2 YYEEEE. This CDR3 is CASSSPEAPRSYEQYF. CDR3 in DNA: TGTGCCAGCAGCTCCCCGGAGGCTCCCCGGTCCTACGAGCAGTACTTC.

The V call is TRBV10-1, the J call TRBJ1-1; D call uncertain. This CDR3 region has 10 residues. Trimming cost V 5 bases and J 9 bases, with 7 bases left between them. Germline V gene lookup returns CDR1 WNHNN and CDR2 SYGVQD (reference sequence). The CDR3, as DNA: TGCGCCAGCAGTTCCTTCCAAGCTTTCTTT. Its translation is CASSSFQAFF.

V and J are TRBV28 and TRBJ2-7; D might be TRBD1 (6 bases). Between the trimmed V and J ends, which lost 7 bases and 2 bases, there was a span of 15 bases. The CDR3 length is 14 residues. The germline V gene has CDR1 MDHEN and CDR2 SYDVKM. For the CDR3, the DNA is TGTGCCAGCATGGTTCCAGGGGTGACCTACGAGCAGTACTTC. It encodes CASMVPGVTYEQYF. The whole variable domain, filled in from reference TRBV28 and TRBJ2-7, reads DVKVTQSSRYLVKRTGEKVFLECVQDMDHENMFWYRQDPGLGLRLIYFSYDVKMKEKGDIPEGYSVSREKKERFSLILESASTNQTSMYLCASMVPGVTYEQYFGPGTRLTVT.

The chain recombines TRBV27 with TRBJ1-2; no clear D gene. This CDR3 has 15 residues. Looked up from germline, CDR1 is MNHEY and CDR2 is SMNVEV (reference sequence). Trimming shortened V by 5 bases and J by 0 bases, and 13 bases separated the two germline ends. The CDR3 here is CASSPSVKPNYGYTF. DNA of the CDR3: TGTGCCAGCAGTCCTTCAGTGAAACCTAACTATGGCTACACCTTC.

V is TRBV11-2 and J is TRBJ1-3, with D possibly being TRBD1 (6 bases). There are 14 residues in the CDR3. Trimming took 5 bases from V and 2 from J, leaving 10 bases between them. Germline assignment: CDR1 SGHAT and CDR2 FQNNGV. CDR3 sequence reads: CASSPGAPGNTIYF. For the CDR3, the DNA is TGTGCCAGCAGCCCAGGGGCGCCTGGAAACACCATATATTTT.

The CDR3, as DNA: TGTGCCAGCAGCCCGAGCTCTGGGGCCAACGTCCTGACTTTC. Its translation is CASSPSSGANVLTF. The genes are TRBV7-2 and TRBJ2-6; D call uncertain. In germline, CDR1 is SGHTA, CDR2 FQGNSA. Trimming pared 5 bases from V and 0 bases from J, leaving 5 bases between. This CDR3 contains 14 residues.

This chain's CDR3 is CASSSFPSSGNTHEQYF. CDR3 coding DNA: TGTGCCAGCAGTTCCTTCCCGTCTAGCGGGAATACCCACGAGCAGTACTTC. This sequence joins TRBV6-2 or TRBV6-3 and TRBJ2-7, with 9 positions matching TRBD2. The junction had 15 bases not matched to a gene; V was cut back by 4 bases and J by 5 bases. The germline V gene has CDR1 MNHEY and CDR2 SVGEGT. There are 17 residues in the CDR3.

V gene TRBV9 combines with J gene TRBJ2-3; no clear D. Trimming took 0 bases from V and 0 from J, leaving 8 bases between them. CDR1 SGDLS and CDR2 YYNGEE come from the germline V gene. The CDR3 loop spans 15 amino acids. This CDR3 is CASSVGASSTDTQYF. Here the CDR3 DNA reads TGTGCCAGCAGCGTAGGAGCCTCTAGCACAGATACGCAGTATTTT. Complete variable domain (other parts from reference TRBV9 and TRBJ2-3): DSGVTQTPKHLITATGQRVTLRCSPRSGDLSVYWYQQSLDQGLQFLIQYYNGEERAKGNILERFSAQQFPDLHSELNLSSLELGDSALYFCASSVGASSTDTQYFGPGTRLTVL.

The genes are TRBV7-2 and TRBJ2-2; 10 nucleotides align to TRBD2. Per the germline V gene, CDR1 is SGHTA and CDR2 is FQGNSA. The CDR3 is made up of 15 amino acids. V lost 6 bases to trimming and J lost 2 bases; unmatched junction nucleotides: 3. CDR3 sequence (DNA): TGTGCCAGCAGTATAGCGGGGGGCAACACCGGGGAGCTGTTTTTT. Translating it yields CASSIAGGNTGELFF.

The CDR3 is CAILFSHEQYF. CDR3 nucleotide sequence: TGCGCCATCCTGTTTAGTCACGAGCAGTACTTC. J is TRBJ2-7 and V is TRBV23-1; D ambiguous. TRBV23-1 falls under the ORF class, with uncertain function. The V end lost 10 bases, the J end lost 5 bases, and 12 bases lay between the germline ends. The CDR3 runs 11 residues.

The chain is built from TRBV5-1 and TRBJ2-2; D is possibly TRBD2 (6 bases). The ends were cut back, 7 bases at V and 3 bases at J, with 13 bases in the middle. Germline V lookup: CDR1 SGHRS, CDR2 YFSETQ. The CDR3 totals 14 residues. CDR3 nucleotides: TGCGCCAGCCTGGGGGGAACCCACACCGGGGAGCTGTTTTTT. This gives the protein CASLGGTHTGELFF.

The chain carries TRBV11-2 and TRBJ2-7; D remains unclear. The V and J ends lost 4 bases and 6 bases respectively, with 13 bases between them. This CDR3 has 13 residues. Germline V gene data show CDR1 as SGHAT and CDR2 as FQNNGV. CDR3 sequence (DNA): TGTGCCAGCAGCTCCGGTCGAGCCGGCGAGCAGTACTTC. This encodes CASSSGRAGEQYF.

This clone was counted once. The V call is TRBV14, the J call TRBJ1-1; maybe TRBD1 (6 bases). Germline CDR1 reads SGHDN; CDR2 reads FVKESK. V lost 3 bases to trimming and J lost 0 bases, with 14 bases between them. CDR3 size: 16 residues. The CDR3 spells CASSHLTGPMNTEAFF. Here the CDR3 DNA reads TGTGCCAGCAGCCACCTGACAGGACCGATGAACACTGAAGCTTTCTTT.

The chain links TRBV28 to TRBJ1-2; 7 positions match TRBD1. CDR1 and CDR2 (germline): MDHEN, SYDVKM. This CDR3 has 14 amino acids. The trim removed 5 bases at V and 6 bases at J, leaving 9 bases unmatched. CDR3 in amino acids: CASSNRGYPNGYTF. The CDR3 DNA reads as TGTGCCAGCAGTAACAGGGGATATCCTAATGGCTACACCTTC.

The chain couples TRBV5-6 to TRBJ2-5; 8 bases fit TRBD1. CDR3 length: 15 amino acids. Looked up from germline, CDR1 is SGHDT and CDR2 is YYEEEE. J gave up 2 bases and V 2 bases, and 5 bases lay outside the gene matches. CDR3 sequence reads: CASSFTGTGQETQYF. CDR3 in DNA: TGTGCCAGCAGCTTTACCGGGACAGGTCAAGAGACCCAGTACTTC.

DNA for the CDR3: TGTGCCAGCAGTAGGCCGGGTGGACAAGAGACCCAGTACTTC. Translating gives CASSRPGGQETQYF. V and J are TRBV6-6 and TRBJ2-5, with no clear D. The germline CDR1 and CDR2 sequences are MNHNY and SVGAGI (reference sequence). V dropped 5 bases and J dropped 2 bases, with 12 bases sitting between them. The CDR3 contains 14 residues.

The rearrangement joins TRBV6-1 to TRBJ1-2; possible D gene TRBD1, 5 bases. CDR1 is MNHNS, CDR2 SASEGT, per germline. Trimming pared 2 bases from V and 4 bases from J, leaving 17 bases between. The CDR3 is 16 amino acids. The chain's CDR3 is CASSEQGRSRSYGYTF. The CDR3 nucleotides read TGTGCCAGCAGTGAACAGGGCCGAAGCCGCTCCTATGGCTACACCTTC.

The CDR3 here is CASSLRLGGHYEQYF. DNA for the CDR3: TGTGCCAGCAGTTTAAGACTGGGAGGGCACTACGAGCAGTACTTC. This sequence joins TRBV27 and TRBJ2-7, with 7 bases lining up with TRBD2. Germline trimming cut 2 bases from V and 3 bases from J; bases unmatched to any gene: 7. The length of the CDR3 is 15 residues. Germline V gene lookup returns CDR1 MNHEY and CDR2 SMNVEV (reference sequence).